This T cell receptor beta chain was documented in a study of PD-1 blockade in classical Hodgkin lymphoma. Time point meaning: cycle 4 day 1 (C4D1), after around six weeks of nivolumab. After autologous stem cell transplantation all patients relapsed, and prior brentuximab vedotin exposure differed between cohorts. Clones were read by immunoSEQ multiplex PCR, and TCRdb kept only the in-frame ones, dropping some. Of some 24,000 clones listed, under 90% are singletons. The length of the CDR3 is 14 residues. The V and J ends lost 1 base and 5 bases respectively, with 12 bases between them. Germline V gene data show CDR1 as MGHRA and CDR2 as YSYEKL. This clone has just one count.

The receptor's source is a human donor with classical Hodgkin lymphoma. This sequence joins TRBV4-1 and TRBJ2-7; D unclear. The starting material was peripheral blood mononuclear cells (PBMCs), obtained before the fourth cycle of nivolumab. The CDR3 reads CASSQVQIGDEQYF. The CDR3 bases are TGCGCCAGCAGCCAAGTGCAGATAGGCGACGAGCAGTACTTC.